A single sample is the source of the 16 T cell receptor beta chains below, sequenced in a study of shared clonotypes between healthy human individuals. This table comes from immunoSEQ multiplex PCR, and its TCRdb copy is limited to in-frame clones, with some not included. Of under 600,000 clones in the sample, 98% were seen once. CD45RO-negative, CCR7-selected cells formed the naive CD8 fraction, which excluded terminally differentiated effector memory CD45RA+ cells. The sample taken for sequencing was naive CD8+ T cells sorted from blood. The receptors derive from a man aged 30 to 39 in good health.

The chain is built from TRBV25-1 and TRBJ2-7, with 11 bases lining up with TRBD2. J lost 2 bases, V lost 1 base, and 7 bases had no gene match. Germline lookup yields CDR1 MGHDK and CDR2 SYGVNS. The CDR3 totals 17 residues. The CDR3 bases are TGTGCCAGCAGTGAATCCGAACCGGGACTAGCGGCCTACGAGCAGTACTTC. Translation gives CASSESEPGLAAYEQYF.

The chain combines TRBV6-6 with TRBJ2-7; 12 bases map to TRBD1. J was trimmed by 2 bases and V by 7 bases; bases with no gene match: 3. CDR3 length: 14 amino acids. Looked up from germline, CDR1 is MNHNY and CDR2 is SVGAGI (reference sequence). The CDR3 loop reads CASTGDRGPYEQYF. CDR3 coding DNA: TGTGCCAGCACCGGGGACAGGGGGCCCTACGAGCAGTACTTC.

This chain uses TRBV2 with TRBJ2-2; D unresolved. The length of the CDR3 is 17 residues. The germline CDR1 and CDR2 sequences are SNHLY and FYNNEI. Trimming took 3 bases from V and 1 from J, leaving 15 bases between them. CDR3: CASSDGSTVLNTGELFF. As DNA, the CDR3 is TGTGCCAGCAGTGACGGCAGTACCGTCCTGAACACCGGGGAGCTGTTTTTT. Together with reference TRBV2 and TRBJ2-2, the CDR3 gives the full variable domain: EPEVTQTPSHQVTQMGQEVILRCVPISNHLYFYWYRQILGQKVEFLVSFYNNEISEKSEIFDDQFSVERPDGSNFTLKIRSTKLEDSAMYFCASSDGSTVLNTGELFFGEGSRLTVL.

The rearrangement links TRBV27 to TRBJ1-5, with 9 positions matching TRBD1. V dropped 0 bases and J dropped 4; count of bases not matched to a gene: 4. This CDR3 comprises 16 residues. Germline V gene lookup returns CDR1 MNHEY and CDR2 SMNVEV (reference sequence). CDR3 in amino acids: CASSLSYRGPNQPQHF. The DNA of the CDR3 is TGTGCCAGCAGTTTATCGTACAGGGGGCCGAATCAGCCCCAGCATTTT.

The CDR3 region is CASSLPVSGQGNNEQFF. DNA for the CDR3: TGTGCCAGCAGCCTTCCTGTTAGCGGACAGGGTAACAATGAGCAGTTCTTC. The rearrangement links TRBV7-2 to TRBJ2-1; 8 bases map to TRBD1. The germline CDR1 and CDR2 sequences are SGHTA and FQGNSA. V shed 5 bases, J shed 5 bases, and the junction held 14 bases outside the gene matches. The CDR3 spans 17 residues.

This sequence joins TRBV10-3 and TRBJ2-7; D gene uncertain. Germline CDR1 and CDR2: ENHRY and SYGVKD. Trimming took off 4 bases at V and 3 bases at J, with 10 bases between the two ends. The CDR3 is 13 residues long. CDR3 sequence reads: CAISAEARYEQYF. In nucleotides, the CDR3 is TGTGCCATCAGTGCCGAGGCTCGCTACGAGCAGTACTTC.

The genes are TRBV9 and TRBJ1-2; D is ambiguous. Germline V lookup: CDR1 SGDLS, CDR2 YYNGEE. The CDR3 sequence is 12 residues long. With 0 bases removed from V and 9 bases from J, the gap between germline ends came to 9 bases. The CDR3 loop is CASSVGDRSYTF. CDR3 sequence (DNA): TGTGCCAGCAGCGTAGGCGATAGGAGCTACACCTTC.

This chain joins TRBV5-6 and TRBJ2-7; D gene uncertain. The germline V and J ends were trimmed by 5 bases and 5 bases, with 17 bases remaining between them. Germline V lookup: CDR1 SGHDT, CDR2 YYEEEE. CDR3 size: 14 residues. CDR3 nucleotides: TGTGCCAGCAGTCCAAGACACAGCCTGGACGAGCAGTACTTC. Amino acids: CASSPRHSLDEQYF.

The chain carries TRBV10-1 and TRBJ2-4; a possible D gene is TRBD1 (6 bases). V lost 6 bases, J lost 6 bases, and 15 bases lay in between. CDR1 and CDR2 from the germline V gene are WNHNN and SYGVQD (reference sequence). The CDR3 is made up of 14 amino acids. CDR3 DNA: TGCGCCAGCAGCGAAGACAGGTTTGCAAACATTCAGTACTTC. This encodes CASSEDRFANIQYF.

This rearrangement joins TRBV6-5 to TRBJ1-1; D possibly corresponds to TRBD1 (6 bases). Germline V CDR1 and CDR2: MNHEY, SVGAGI. Trimming shortened V by 5 bases and J by 5 bases, and 15 bases separated the two germline ends. The CDR3 covers 14 residues. Here the CDR3 reads CASSPSGGRTEAFF. The CDR3, as DNA: TGTGCCAGCAGTCCCTCCGGGGGCAGGACTGAAGCTTTCTTT.

The V gene is TRBV27, the J gene TRBJ2-7; D may be TRBD2 (5 bases). The CDR3 covers 14 residues. V was cut by 0 bases and J by 3 bases, with 9 bases left in between. Germline CDR1 and CDR2: MNHEY and SMNVEV (reference sequence). CDR3 residues: CASSLSSGRYEQYF. CDR3 DNA sequence: TGTGCCAGCAGTTTATCCAGCGGTCGCTACGAGCAGTACTTC.

The chain employs TRBV11-2 and TRBJ2-7; 8 nucleotides agree with TRBD2. Germline lookup yields CDR1 SGHAT and CDR2 FQNNGV. The V segment lost 4 bases and the J segment 0 bases; nucleotides outside the gene matches: 8. The CDR3 sequence is 16 residues long. The DNA of the CDR3 is TGTGCCAGCAGCTATCTAGCGGGCATTACCTCCTACGAGCAGTACTTC. Its protein is CASSYLAGITSYEQYF.

The chain is built from TRBV4-1 and TRBJ2-7; D is uncertain. Germline CDR1 reads MGHRA; CDR2 reads YSYEKL. The CDR3 contains 13 residues. Trimming took off 3 bases at V and 3 bases at J, with 9 bases between the two ends. CDR3 sequence reads: CASSHPRSYEQYF. The CDR3 coding sequence is TGCGCCAGCAGCCACCCAAGGAGCTACGAGCAGTACTTC.

CDR3 sequence: CASSLEPSMVDEQYF. The CDR3 nucleotides are TGTGCCAGCAGCTTGGAGCCGAGTATGGTCGACGAGCAGTACTTC. The chain is built from TRBV5-5 and TRBJ2-7; no definite D call. This CDR3 region has 15 residues. V lost 0 bases, J lost 5 bases, and 15 bases lay in between. Germline V lookup: CDR1 SGHKS, CDR2 YYEKEE (reference sequence).

This chain links TRBV6-1 with TRBJ1-5; a weak D match, TRBD1 (5 bases). The V and J ends lost 2 bases and 5 bases respectively, with 16 bases between them. CDR3 length equals 16 residues. Per the germline V gene, CDR1 is MNHNS and CDR2 is SASEGT. In DNA form, the CDR3 reads TGTGCCAGCAGTGAACGGGACCAGTCAGGGTATCAGCCCCAGCATTTT. This codes for CASSERDQSGYQPQHF.

The chain links TRBV29-1 to TRBJ2-7; D possibly corresponds to TRBD1 (6 bases). The length of the CDR3 is 12 residues. V gave up 7 bases and J gave up 3 bases, with 13 bases separating them. Germline V lookup: CDR1 SQVTM, CDR2 ANQGSEA. This CDR3 reads CSALDSDYEQYF. The DNA of the CDR3 is TGCAGCGCCCTGGACAGCGACTACGAGCAGTACTTC.